The rows below give T cell receptor beta chains drawn from one sample of a study of T-cell memory formation after mild COVID-19. One entry per CDR3 protein, called by TCRdb with MiXCR from the 5' RACE reads. The top ten clones hold 12% of a sample with roughly 600,000 distinct CDR3 sequences, about a sixth of them seen once. Source material: PBMCs or a T cell subset sorted from them (not recorded which). These TCRs come from an adult woman who had mild COVID-19 (a few samples of this study predate the infection). Cell type and time point are not known. CDR3s leave out the opening cysteine and the closing phenylalanine or tryptophan. Some rows mark clone size as missing; the rest say once, few, many or name a class of expanded clone.

abundance	v_gene	j_gene	CDR3aa
many	TRBV25-1	TRBJ2-2	ASSERAGTGELF
many	TRBV5-1	TRBJ1-2	ASSSDRGLDGYT
.	TRBV4-1	TRBJ1-4	ASSNWGAPEKLF
few	TRBV6-5	TRBJ1-2	ASSDGQGAGYGYT
.	TRBV27	TRBJ2-6	ASSPRTGFLSGANVLT
.	TRBV5-5	TRBJ1-2	DSSFGREDGYT
few	TRBV18	TRBJ1-6	ASFAGISSPLH
.	TRBV19	TRBJ1-1	ATKRGNTEAF
few	TRBV11-3	TRBJ2-3	ASSPHSPPTDTQY
many	TRBV10-3	TRBJ2-7	AISALGLRYEQY
.	TRBV6-1	TRBJ1-4	AIGRWGEKLF
.	TRBV9	TRBJ2-2	ASTPYTGELF
few	TRBV4-1	TRBJ1-1	ASSQGLGWNTEAF
.	TRBV7-9	TRBJ1-2	ASSLDGPRDTLYGYT
.	TRBV24-1	TRBJ2-1	ATSPGTVIYNEQF
.	TRBV5-1	TRBJ2-2	ASSLPVGDTGELF
many	TRBV7-2	TRBJ2-7	ASSLTGTGAGEQY
.	TRBV7-2	TRBJ1-5	ASSLRWQGNQPQH
.	TRBV30	TRBJ2-7	AWSQGAFLDEQY
few	TRBV7-6	TRBJ2-3	ASSLSGLAGAPDTQY
.	TRBV6-5	TRBJ1-1	ASSFETGTGTEAF
.	TRBV7-2	TRBJ2-1	ASSSRSWGNEQF
.	TRBV7-6	TRBJ2-3	ASSLDPSGGITDTQY
few	TRBV20-1	TRBJ2-1	SAGLLDEQF
.	TRBV15	TRBJ2-5	ATSRELDTGGEY
few	TRBV11-2	TRBJ2-7	ASSLPPEQRVYEQY
.	TRBV2	TRBJ2-7	ASSPPPDTAPYEQY
.	TRBV5-6	TRBJ2-7	ASSSGLGQGNEQY
few	TRBV6-5	TRBJ1-1	ASTFGGQNTEAF